A selection of T cell receptor beta chains follows, all from one sample in a study of blood T cell repertoires in COVID-19. TCRdb's copy holds only in-frame clones and misses some; the assay was immunoSEQ multiplex PCR. This table holds about 84,000 clones, about 83% found once. The sequencing sample was made of peripheral blood. The receptors shown here come from an older man with active or convalescent COVID-19. The CDR3 runs from the conserved cysteine through the conserved F or W. The order of the fields is clone size, J gene, V gene, D gene, CDR3 DNA, CDR3 protein. The D gene is left open where the match is weak. Clone size is stated in some rows and not others, as once, few, many or a class when expanded.

abundance: .; j_gene: TRBJ2-2; v_gene: TRBV27; d_gene: TRBD2; CDR3nt: TGTGCCAGCAGTCCATATAGCGGGAAGAACACCGGGGAGCTGTTTTTT; CDR3aa: CASSPYSGKNTGELFF
abundance: .; j_gene: TRBJ2-4; v_gene: TRBV18; d_gene: .; CDR3nt: TGTGCCAGCTCACCAATCAAGGGGTTGGCCAAAAACATTCAGTACTTC; CDR3aa: CASSPIKGLAKNIQYF
abundance: .; j_gene: TRBJ1-2; v_gene: TRBV29-1; d_gene: .; CDR3nt: TGCAGCGTTGAGGGAGCGGGGGCACTCGGCGGCTACACCTTC; CDR3aa: CSVEGAGALGGYTF
abundance: few; j_gene: TRBJ1-2; v_gene: TRBV5-1; d_gene: TRBD1; CDR3nt: TGCGCCAGCAGCTTGGGACAGGGCGGCTATGGCTACACCTTC; CDR3aa: CASSLGQGGYGYTF
abundance: once; j_gene: TRBJ2-4; v_gene: TRBV25-1; d_gene: TRBD2; CDR3nt: TGTGCCAGCAGTGTTGGGGAGGGAACCTACATTCAGTACTTC; CDR3aa: CASSVGEGTYIQYF
abundance: few; j_gene: TRBJ2-7; v_gene: TRBV6-2/TRBV6-3; d_gene: TRBD1; CDR3nt: TGTGCCAGCAGTTACTCAGGACAGGGGATCTACGAGCAGTACTTC; CDR3aa: CASSYSGQGIYEQYF
abundance: .; j_gene: TRBJ2-1; v_gene: TRBV6-5; d_gene: TRBD2; CDR3nt: TGTGCCAGCGGACCAGAACTAGCGCGAGAGCAGTTCTTC; CDR3aa: CASGPELAREQFF
abundance: .; j_gene: TRBJ2-1; v_gene: TRBV5-4; d_gene: TRBD1; CDR3nt: TGTGCCAGCAGCTTTGGACAGGGTATGTACAATGAGCAGTTCTTC; CDR3aa: CASSFGQGMYNEQFF
abundance: .; j_gene: TRBJ2-5; v_gene: TRBV19; d_gene: TRBD2; CDR3nt: TGTGCCAGTAGTGCTTCGACTAGCGGGAGAGAGGGGGAGACCCAGTACTTC; CDR3aa: CASSASTSGREGETQYF
abundance: .; j_gene: TRBJ2-1; v_gene: TRBV4-1; d_gene: TRBD2; CDR3nt: TGCGCCAGCAGCCAAGAGCCAGCGGGGGGGCCTACCTACAATGAGCAGTTCTTC; CDR3aa: CASSQEPAGGPTYNEQFF
abundance: medium-sized; j_gene: TRBJ1-6; v_gene: TRBV6-5; d_gene: .; CDR3nt: TGTGCCAGCAGTTCGGGTATAAATTCACCCCTCCACTTT; CDR3aa: CASSSGINSPLHF
abundance: .; j_gene: TRBJ2-2; v_gene: TRBV5-4; d_gene: TRBD1; CDR3nt: TGTGCCAGCAGCTTGAGAACGGGACAGGGAACCGGGGAGCTGTTTTTT; CDR3aa: CASSLRTGQGTGELFF
abundance: .; j_gene: TRBJ1-4; v_gene: TRBV5-1; d_gene: TRBD1; CDR3nt: TGCGCCAGCAGTTCTGGGACAGAAGAGGGAAAACTGTTTTTT; CDR3aa: CASSSGTEEGKLFF
abundance: once; j_gene: TRBJ2-3; v_gene: TRBV28; d_gene: TRBD2; CDR3nt: TGTGCCAGTCATCTAGCGGGGGTAACAGATACGCAGTATTTT; CDR3aa: CASHLAGVTDTQYF
abundance: .; j_gene: TRBJ1-6; v_gene: TRBV3-1/TRBV3-2; d_gene: TRBD1; CDR3nt: TGTGCCAGCAGCCACTACGGGTCAGGGGGTGATTCACCCCTCCACTTT; CDR3aa: CASSHYGSGGDSPLHF
abundance: .; j_gene: TRBJ2-5; v_gene: TRBV5-1; d_gene: TRBD2; CDR3nt: TGCGCCAGCAGCTTGCAGTTCCAGCGGGGGGGAGAGACCCAGTACTTC; CDR3aa: CASSLQFQRGGETQYF
abundance: .; j_gene: TRBJ2-7; v_gene: TRBV7-6; d_gene: .; CDR3nt: TGTGCCAGCAGCTTAACAGCAGGCCCGAGCTACGAGCAGTACTTC; CDR3aa: CASSLTAGPSYEQYF
abundance: .; j_gene: TRBJ2-1; v_gene: TRBV20-1; d_gene: .; CDR3nt: TGCAGTGTCCGCCTATTAGATGAGCAGTTCTTC; CDR3aa: CSVRLLDEQFF
abundance: .; j_gene: TRBJ2-5; v_gene: TRBV28; d_gene: TRBD2; CDR3nt: TGTGCCAGCAGTTTAGCGGCCTCGCGGGGGCAAGAGACCCAGTACTTC; CDR3aa: CASSLAASRGQETQYF
abundance: .; j_gene: TRBJ2-7; v_gene: TRBV6-2/TRBV6-3; d_gene: .; CDR3nt: TGTGCCAGCAGTTACGGGGCCGAGCAGTACTTC; CDR3aa: CASSYGAEQYF
abundance: .; j_gene: TRBJ1-6; v_gene: TRBV7-9; d_gene: TRBD1; CDR3nt: TGTGCCAGCAGCTTAGAGGGGACAGTATCACCCCTCCACTTT; CDR3aa: CASSLEGTVSPLHF
abundance: .; j_gene: TRBJ2-7; v_gene: TRBV7-9; d_gene: TRBD1; CDR3nt: TGTGCCAGCGACGACAGGGTAGGCGAAGGGCCGTACGAGCAGTACTTC; CDR3aa: CASDDRVGEGPYEQYF
abundance: .; j_gene: TRBJ1-4; v_gene: TRBV4-2; d_gene: .; CDR3nt: TGTGCCTCCCGACGGGTTGCAACTAATGAAAAACTGTTTTTT; CDR3aa: CASRRVATNEKLFF
abundance: .; j_gene: TRBJ2-5; v_gene: TRBV19; d_gene: .; CDR3nt: TGTGCCAGTAGTATAGGCAACAGGGTTGGGGAGACCCAGTACTTC; CDR3aa: CASSIGNRVGETQYF
abundance: .; j_gene: TRBJ2-1; v_gene: TRBV28; d_gene: .; CDR3nt: TGTGCCAGCAGTTCTCGTAATGAGCAGTTCTTC; CDR3aa: CASSSRNEQFF
abundance: .; j_gene: TRBJ1-4; v_gene: TRBV29-1; d_gene: TRBD1; CDR3nt: TGCAGCGTTGGACAGGGATCTGAAAAACTGTTTTTT; CDR3aa: CSVGQGSEKLFF